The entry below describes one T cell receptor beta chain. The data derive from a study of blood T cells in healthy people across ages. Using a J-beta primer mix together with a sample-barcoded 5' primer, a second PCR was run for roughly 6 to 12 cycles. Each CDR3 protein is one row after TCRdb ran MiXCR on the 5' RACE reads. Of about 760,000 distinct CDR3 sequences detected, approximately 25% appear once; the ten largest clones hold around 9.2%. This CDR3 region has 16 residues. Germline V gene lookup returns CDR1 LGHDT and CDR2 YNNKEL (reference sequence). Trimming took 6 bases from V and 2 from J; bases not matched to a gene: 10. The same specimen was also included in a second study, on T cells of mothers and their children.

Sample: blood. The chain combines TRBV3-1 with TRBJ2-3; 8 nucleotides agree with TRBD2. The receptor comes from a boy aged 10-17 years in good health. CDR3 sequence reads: CASSLIRGGVTDTQYF. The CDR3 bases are TGTGCCAGCAGTCTTATCCGGGGGGGGGTCACAGATACGCAGTATTTT.